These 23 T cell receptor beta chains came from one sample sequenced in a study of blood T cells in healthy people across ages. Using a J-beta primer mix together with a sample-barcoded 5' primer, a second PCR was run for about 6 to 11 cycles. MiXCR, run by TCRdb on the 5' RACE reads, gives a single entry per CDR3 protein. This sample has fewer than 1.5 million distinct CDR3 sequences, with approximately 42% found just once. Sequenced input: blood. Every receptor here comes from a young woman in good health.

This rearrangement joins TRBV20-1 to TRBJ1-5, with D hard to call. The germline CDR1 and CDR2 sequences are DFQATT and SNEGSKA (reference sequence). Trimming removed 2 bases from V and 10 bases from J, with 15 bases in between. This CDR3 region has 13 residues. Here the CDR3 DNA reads TGCAGTGCTAGAAATAAGGGAGGTACTCCCCAGCATTTT. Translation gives CSARNKGGTPQHF.

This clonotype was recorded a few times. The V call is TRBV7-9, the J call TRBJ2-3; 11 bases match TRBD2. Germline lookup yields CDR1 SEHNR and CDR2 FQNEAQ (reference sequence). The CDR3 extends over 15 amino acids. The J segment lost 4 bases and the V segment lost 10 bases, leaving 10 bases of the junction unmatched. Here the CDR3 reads CAISTTSGNADTQYF. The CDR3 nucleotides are TGTGCCATCTCCACGACTAGCGGGAACGCAGATACGCAGTATTTT.

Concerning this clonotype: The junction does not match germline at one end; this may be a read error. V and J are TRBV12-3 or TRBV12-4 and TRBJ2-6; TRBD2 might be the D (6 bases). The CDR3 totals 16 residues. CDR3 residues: CASSFGQGGGTNVLTF. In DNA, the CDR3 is TGTGCCAGCAGTTTTGGCCAGGGAGGTGGGACCAACGTCCTGACTTTC.

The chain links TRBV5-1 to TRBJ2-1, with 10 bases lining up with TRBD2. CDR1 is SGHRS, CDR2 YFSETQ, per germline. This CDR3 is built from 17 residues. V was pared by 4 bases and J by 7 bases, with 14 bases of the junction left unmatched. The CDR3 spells CASSQLAGEVVQNEQFF. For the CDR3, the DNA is TGCGCCAGCAGCCAGCTAGCGGGAGAGGTGGTTCAAAATGAGCAGTTCTTC.

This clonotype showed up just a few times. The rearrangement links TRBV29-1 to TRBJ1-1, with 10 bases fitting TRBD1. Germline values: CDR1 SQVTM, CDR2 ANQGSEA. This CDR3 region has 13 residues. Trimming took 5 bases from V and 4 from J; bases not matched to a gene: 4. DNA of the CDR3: TGCAGCGTTCAGGACAGGGGGAGCACTGAAGCTTTCTTT. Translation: CSVQDRGSTEAFF.

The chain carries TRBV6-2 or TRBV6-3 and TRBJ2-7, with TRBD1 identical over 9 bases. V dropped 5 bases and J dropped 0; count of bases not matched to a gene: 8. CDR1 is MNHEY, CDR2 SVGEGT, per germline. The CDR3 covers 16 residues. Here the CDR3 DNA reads TGTGCCAGCAGTCCACCCGGGACAGGGAGCTCCTACGAGCAGTACTTC. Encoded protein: CASSPPGTGSSYEQYF.

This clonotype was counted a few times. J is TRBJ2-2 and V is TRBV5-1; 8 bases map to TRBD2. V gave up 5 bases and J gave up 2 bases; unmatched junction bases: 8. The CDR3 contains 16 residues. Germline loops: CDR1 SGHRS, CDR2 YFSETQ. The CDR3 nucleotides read TGCGCCAGCAGTCCCATAGCGGGACCCAACACCGGGGAGCTGTTTTTT. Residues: CASSPIAGPNTGELFF.

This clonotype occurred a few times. The CDR3 sequence: CASSPWTGGSEKLFF. The DNA of the CDR3 is TGTGCCAGCAGTCCCTGGACAGGGGGGAGTGAAAAACTGTTTTTT. The chain couples TRBV12-3 or TRBV12-4 to TRBJ1-4; 10 bases line up with TRBD1. V lost 5 bases, J lost 7 bases, and 7 bases stayed unmatched. The CDR3 spans 15 residues.

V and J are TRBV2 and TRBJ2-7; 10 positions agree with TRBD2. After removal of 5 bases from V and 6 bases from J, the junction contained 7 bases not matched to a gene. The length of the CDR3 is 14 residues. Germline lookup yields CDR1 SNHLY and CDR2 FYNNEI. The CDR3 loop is CASSYLAGDLEQYF. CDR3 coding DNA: TGTGCCAGCAGTTATCTAGCGGGGGACCTCGAGCAGTACTTC.

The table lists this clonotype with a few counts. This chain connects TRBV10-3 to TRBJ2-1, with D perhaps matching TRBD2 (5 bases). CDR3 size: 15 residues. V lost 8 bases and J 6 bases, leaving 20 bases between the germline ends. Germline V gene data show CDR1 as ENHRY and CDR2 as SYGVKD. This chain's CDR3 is CAIAGLTVSINEQFF. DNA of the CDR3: TGTGCCATCGCAGGACTGACCGTTTCCATCAATGAGCAGTTCTTC.

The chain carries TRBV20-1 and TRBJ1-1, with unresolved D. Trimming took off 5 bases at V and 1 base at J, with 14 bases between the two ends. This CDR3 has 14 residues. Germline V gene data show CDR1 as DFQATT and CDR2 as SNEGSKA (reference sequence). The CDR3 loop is CSADYGQKNTEAFF. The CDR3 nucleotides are TGCAGTGCTGACTACGGGCAGAAGAACACTGAAGCTTTCTTT.

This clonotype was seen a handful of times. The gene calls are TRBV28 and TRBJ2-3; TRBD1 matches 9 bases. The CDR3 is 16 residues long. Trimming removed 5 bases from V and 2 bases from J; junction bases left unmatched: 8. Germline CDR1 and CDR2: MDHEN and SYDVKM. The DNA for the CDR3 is TGTGCCAGCAGTACGCGGGACAGGGAATCCACAGATACGCAGTATTTT. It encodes CASSTRDRESTDTQYF.

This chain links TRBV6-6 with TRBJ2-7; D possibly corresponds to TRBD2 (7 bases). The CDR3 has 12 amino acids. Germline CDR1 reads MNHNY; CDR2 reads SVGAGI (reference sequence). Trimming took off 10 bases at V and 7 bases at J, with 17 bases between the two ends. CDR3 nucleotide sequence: TGTGCCACCGAGGGGGGGGCGAATGAGCAGTACTTC. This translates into CATEGGANEQYF.

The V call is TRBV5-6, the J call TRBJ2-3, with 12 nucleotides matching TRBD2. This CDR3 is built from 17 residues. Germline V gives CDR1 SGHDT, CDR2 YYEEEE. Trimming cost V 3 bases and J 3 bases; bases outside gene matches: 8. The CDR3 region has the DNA TGTGCCAGCAGCTCCCCAAAAACTAGCGGGGGGACAGATACGCAGTATTTT. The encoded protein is CASSSPKTSGGTDTQYF. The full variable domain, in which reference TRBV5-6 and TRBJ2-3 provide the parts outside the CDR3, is DAGVTQSPTHLIKTRGQQVTLRCSPKSGHDTVSWYQQALGQGPQFIFQYYEEEERQRGNFPDRFSGHQFPNYSSELNVNALLLGDSALYLCASSSPKTSGGTDTQYFGPGTRLTVL.

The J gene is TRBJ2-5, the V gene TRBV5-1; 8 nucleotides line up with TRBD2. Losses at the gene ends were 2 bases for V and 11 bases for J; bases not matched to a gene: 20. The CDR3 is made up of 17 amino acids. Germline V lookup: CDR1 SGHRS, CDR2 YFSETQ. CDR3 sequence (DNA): TGCGCCAGCAGCTTTCCAGTTAGCGGGAACTCCTACAATGAGCAGTACTTC. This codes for CASSFPVSGNSYNEQYF.

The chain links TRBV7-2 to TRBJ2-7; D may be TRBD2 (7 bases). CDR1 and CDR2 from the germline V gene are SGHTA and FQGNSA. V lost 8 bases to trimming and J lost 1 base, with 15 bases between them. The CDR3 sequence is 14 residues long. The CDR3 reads CASGNRGASYEQYF. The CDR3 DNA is TGTGCCAGCGGCAACCGGGGGGCGTCCTACGAGCAGTACTTC.

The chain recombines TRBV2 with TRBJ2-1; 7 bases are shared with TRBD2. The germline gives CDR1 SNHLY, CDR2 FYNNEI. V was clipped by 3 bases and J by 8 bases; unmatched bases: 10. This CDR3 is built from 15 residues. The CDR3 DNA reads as TGTGCCAGCAGTGATTTGGAGCGGGGCCTCGATGAGCAGTTCTTC. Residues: CASSDLERGLDEQFF.

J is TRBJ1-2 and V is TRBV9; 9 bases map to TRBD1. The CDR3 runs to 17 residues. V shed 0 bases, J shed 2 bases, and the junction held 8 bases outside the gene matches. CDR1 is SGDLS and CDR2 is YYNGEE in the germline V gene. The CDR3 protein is CASSVGQSGTGNYGYTF. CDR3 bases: TGTGCCAGCAGCGTAGGCCAATCCGGGACAGGGAACTATGGCTACACCTTC.

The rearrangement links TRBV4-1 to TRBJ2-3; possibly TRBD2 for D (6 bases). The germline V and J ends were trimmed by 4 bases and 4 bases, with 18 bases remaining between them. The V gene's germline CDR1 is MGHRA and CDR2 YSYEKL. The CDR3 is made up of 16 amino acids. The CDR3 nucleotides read TGCGCCAGCAGCCCAAGTGGTTCTAGCGTGGCAGATACGCAGTATTTT. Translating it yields CASSPSGSSVADTQYF.

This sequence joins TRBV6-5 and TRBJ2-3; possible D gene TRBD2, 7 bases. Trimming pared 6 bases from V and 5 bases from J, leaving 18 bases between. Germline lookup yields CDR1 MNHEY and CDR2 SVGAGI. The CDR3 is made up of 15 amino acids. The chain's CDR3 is CASRRGAGVQDTQYF. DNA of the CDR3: TGTGCCAGCAGGAGGGGGGCGGGAGTTCAAGATACGCAGTATTTT.

CDR3 bases: TGTGCCAGCAGCTTAGTTAGCGGGGCCAACTCCTACAATGAGCAGTTCTTC. The encoded protein is CASSLVSGANSYNEQFF. This sequence joins TRBV7-9 and TRBJ2-1; the match to TRBD2 covers 8 bases. The junction had 5 bases not matched to a gene; V was cut back by 1 base and J by 0 bases. The CDR3 extends over 17 amino acids. Germline loops: CDR1 SEHNR, CDR2 FQNEAQ (reference sequence).

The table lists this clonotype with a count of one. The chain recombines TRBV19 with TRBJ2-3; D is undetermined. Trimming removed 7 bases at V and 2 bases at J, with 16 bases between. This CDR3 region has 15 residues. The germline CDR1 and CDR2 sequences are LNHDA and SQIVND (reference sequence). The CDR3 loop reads CASTPDHHPTDTQYF. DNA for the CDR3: TGTGCCAGTACTCCGGACCACCATCCCACAGATACGCAGTATTTT.

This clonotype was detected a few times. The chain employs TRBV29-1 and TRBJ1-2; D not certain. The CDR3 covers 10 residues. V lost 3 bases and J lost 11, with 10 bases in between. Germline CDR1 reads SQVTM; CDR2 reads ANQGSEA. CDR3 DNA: TGCAGCGTTGACGCCGGTTTTTACACCTTC. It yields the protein CSVDAGFYTF.